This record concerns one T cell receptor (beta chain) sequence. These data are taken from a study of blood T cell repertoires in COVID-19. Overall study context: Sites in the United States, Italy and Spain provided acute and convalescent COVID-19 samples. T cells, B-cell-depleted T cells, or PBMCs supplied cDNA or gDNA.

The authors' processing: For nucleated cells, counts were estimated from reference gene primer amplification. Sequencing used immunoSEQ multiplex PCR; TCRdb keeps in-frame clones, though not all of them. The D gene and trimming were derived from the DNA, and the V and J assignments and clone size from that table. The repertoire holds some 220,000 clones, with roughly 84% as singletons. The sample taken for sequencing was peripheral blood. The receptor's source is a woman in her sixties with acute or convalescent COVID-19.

Here the CDR3 reads CASSVDRYEQFF. CDR3 nucleotides: TGTGCCAGCAGCGTAGACAGGTATGAGCAGTTCTTC. The chain has TRBV9 and TRBJ2-1; possibly TRBD1 for D (5 bases). The CDR3 sequence is 12 residues long. The ends were cut back, 0 bases at V and 8 bases at J, with 6 bases in the middle. Germline lookup yields CDR1 SGDLS and CDR2 YYNGEE.